This T cell receptor (beta chain) originates from a study of T cells in localized non-small cell lung cancer. Findings of the study overall: In adjacent lung appeared a median around 57 of the top 100 tumor clones.

Turning to this clone: Its matching antigen is unknown.

The CDR3 is 15 residues long. V trimming: 5 bases; J trimming: 4 bases; junction bases outside the gene matches: 9. Germline assignment: CDR1 SGHAT and CDR2 FQNNGV. Profiled with immunoSEQ multiplex PCR; TCRdb holds only in-frame clones, not every one. The table records about 24,000 clones, 92% of them present only once. The rearrangement links TRBV11-2 to TRBJ2-3, with 7 nucleotides matching TRBD2. The sequence came from a woman aged 40-75 years with stage I lung adenocarcinoma. The material was peripheral blood, obtained before any cancer treatment. CDR3 sequence reads: CASSRAGVNSDTQYF. The CDR3 nucleotides read TGTGCCAGCAGCCGTGCGGGAGTGAATTCAGATACGCAGTATTTT.